The rows below give T cell receptor beta chains drawn from one sample of a study of control samples from healthy donors and cancer patients. Data came from immunoSEQ multiplex PCR; TCRdb stores just in-frame clones and leaves some out. This table has fewer than 120,000 clones, more than 75% appearing once. The sequenced material came from PBMCs. These receptors were collected from a woman in her sixties with lung cancer. Both conserved end residues are part of each CDR3. A D gene is named only where the DNA matches it firmly. Expanded clones are given a class, and other clones once, few, many or no size at all.

CAWTGTGASLYGYTF,TGTGCCTGGACAGGGACAGGGGCTTCCCTCTATGGCTACACCTTC,TRBV30,TRBD1,NA,TRBJ1-2
CASSIPTVNTEAFF,TGTGCCAGCAGCATTCCGACAGTGAACACTGAAGCTTTCTTT,TRBV7-2,NA,NA,TRBJ1-1
CASRDRDTEAFF,TGTGCCAGTAGGGACAGGGACACTGAAGCTTTCTTT,TRBV19,TRBD1,NA,TRBJ1-1
CASNRQITDTQYF,TGTGCCAGCAACAGGCAGATCACAGATACGCAGTATTTT,TRBV28,NA,NA,TRBJ2-3
CASSFYTEEYGYTF,TGTGCCAGCAGCTTTTACACGGAGGAATATGGCTACACCTTC,TRBV5-6,NA,NA,TRBJ1-2
CASSEALHGGYTF,TGTGCCAGCAGTGAAGCGCTTCATGGTGGCTACACCTTC,TRBV6-1,NA,once,TRBJ1-2
CASSLTSGRANEQFF,TGTGCCAGCAGCTTGACTAGCGGGAGGGCCAATGAGCAGTTCTTC,TRBV7-3,TRBD2,NA,TRBJ2-1
CASSSGQGPYEQYF,TGTGCCAGCAGTTCGGGACAGGGGCCCTACGAGCAGTACTTC,TRBV7-8,TRBD1,NA,TRBJ2-7
CASSEGGRQGVNYGYTF,TGTGCCAGCAGTGAGGGGGGGAGACAGGGTGTCAACTATGGCTACACCTTC,TRBV25-1,TRBD1,NA,TRBJ1-2
CASSVVSNEQFF,TGTGCCAGCAGCGTAGTGTCCAATGAGCAGTTCTTC,TRBV9,NA,NA,TRBJ2-1
CASSQSVGSAYNEQFF,TGTGCCAGCAGCCAAAGTGTCGGGAGCGCCTACAATGAGCAGTTCTTC,TRBV3-1/TRBV3-2,NA,NA,TRBJ2-1
CASRTPLGRSEQYF,TGTGCCAGCAGAACTCCACTCGGGAGATCGGAGCAGTACTTC,TRBV28,NA,NA,TRBJ2-7
CSVKGEYGNQPQHF,TGCAGCGTTAAAGGGGAATACGGCAATCAGCCCCAGCATTTT,TRBV29-1,NA,once,TRBJ1-5
CASSLYWRTDYSGNTIYF,TGTGCCAGTAGTCTCTATTGGAGGACAGATTACTCTGGAAACACCATATATTTT,TRBV19,NA,NA,TRBJ1-3
CASSRDRAQPQHF,TGTGCCAGCAGCCGAGACAGGGCTCAGCCCCAGCATTTT,TRBV16,TRBD1,NA,TRBJ1-5
CASSPGGGGGNQPQHF,TGCGCCAGCAGCCCCGGGGGAGGGGGAGGAAATCAGCCCCAGCATTTT,TRBV5-1,NA,NA,TRBJ1-5
CASIRAGGVEQFF,TGTGCCAGCATCCGAGCGGGAGGGGTTGAGCAGTTCTTC,TRBV11-3,TRBD2,NA,TRBJ2-1
CASSSRWDLNYGYTF,TGTGCCAGCAGCTCCCGGTGGGACCTTAACTATGGCTACACCTTC,TRBV7-8,NA,NA,TRBJ1-2
CASSLSTGVYGYTF,TGCGCCAGCAGCCTCTCGACAGGGGTGTATGGCTACACCTTC,TRBV5-1,TRBD1,NA,TRBJ1-2
CASSDGGTWEQFF,TGTGCCAGCAGTGACGGGGGGACCTGGGAGCAGTTCTTC,TRBV25-1,TRBD2,NA,TRBJ2-1
CATGTPSEQYF,TGTGCCACCGGAACCCCTAGCGAGCAGTACTTC,TRBV24-1,NA,NA,TRBJ2-7
CASSARGENTEAFF,TGTGCCAGCAGTGCCAGGGGAGAAAACACTGAAGCTTTCTTT,TRBV3-1/TRBV3-2,NA,NA,TRBJ1-1
CASSTGEGTDTQYF,TGTGCCAGCAGTACAGGGGAGGGCACAGATACGCAGTATTTT,TRBV6-5,NA,NA,TRBJ2-3
CASSNPGQGAIFGYTF,TGTGCCAGTAGTAACCCGGGACAGGGGGCGATTTTTGGCTACACCTTC,TRBV19,TRBD1,NA,TRBJ1-2
CASSLTDGSGELFF,TGTGCCAGCAGCTTAACAGACGGGAGCGGGGAGCTGTTTTTT,TRBV7-9,NA,NA,TRBJ2-2
CASRHPSSLGATEAFF,TGTGCCAGCAGACATCCCAGCTCCCTGGGGGCCACTGAAGCTTTCTTT,TRBV7-8,NA,NA,TRBJ1-1
CASSIDFRDRTSCEQFF,TGTGCCAGTAGTATAGACTTCCGGGACCGAACGAGTTGTGAGCAGTTCTTC,TRBV19,NA,NA,TRBJ2-1
CASSYVQDKNQPQHF,TGTGCCAGCAGTTACGTACAGGACAAAAATCAGCCCCAGCATTTT,TRBV6-6,NA,NA,TRBJ1-5
CASSERGTDTQYF,TGTGCCAGCAGTGAACGGGGTACAGATACGCAGTATTTT,TRBV6-1,NA,NA,TRBJ2-3
CASSLAGSSGNTIYF,TGTGCCAGCAGCTTAGCGGGCAGCTCTGGAAACACCATATATTTT,TRBV7-2,NA,NA,TRBJ1-3
CATSGAGEAEAFF,TGTGCCACCAGTGGTGCGGGGGAAGCTGAAGCTTTCTTT,TRBV24-1,NA,few,TRBJ1-1
CASSQAGSGQPQHF,TGTGCCAGCAGCCAAGCAGGGTCCGGCCAGCCCCAGCATTTT,TRBV3-1/TRBV3-2,NA,NA,TRBJ1-5
CASSPSWTVSSGNTIYF,TGTGCCAGCAGCCCCTCCTGGACAGTCAGCTCTGGAAACACCATATATTTT,TRBV9,NA,NA,TRBJ1-3
CASSKTTGTRNEKLFF,TGTGCCAGTAGTAAGACTACAGGGACCCGTAATGAAAAACTGTTTTTT,TRBV19,NA,NA,TRBJ1-4
CASSIARGMNTEAFF,TGTGCCAGTAGTATAGCTCGGGGGATGAACACTGAAGCTTTCTTT,TRBV19,NA,NA,TRBJ1-1
CASSSGQSYEQYF,TGTGCCAGCAGTTCCGGACAGTCCTACGAGCAGTACTTC,TRBV6-5,NA,NA,TRBJ2-7
CASGLVFGQNLVRSSYGYTF,TGTGCTAGTGGTTTGGTATTCGGACAGAACCTCGTTAGATCTTCCTATGGCTACACCTTC,TRBV12-5,NA,many,TRBJ1-2
CSVEKQGETQYF,TGCAGCGTTGAGAAACAGGGGGAGACCCAGTACTTC,TRBV29-1,TRBD1,NA,TRBJ2-5
CASSIGVTSGQETQYF,TGTGCCAGTAGTATAGGTGTGACTAGCGGTCAAGAGACCCAGTACTTC,TRBV19,TRBD2,NA,TRBJ2-5
CASLATSGYEQYF,TGTGCCAGCCTTGCGACTAGCGGCTACGAGCAGTACTTC,TRBV5-4,TRBD2,NA,TRBJ2-7
CASSIGAGGTDTQYF,TGTGCCAGTAGTATTGGGGCAGGGGGCACAGATACGCAGTATTTT,TRBV19,NA,NA,TRBJ2-3
CASSLSQGMYNEQFF,TGTGCCAGCAGCTTGTCCCAGGGGATGTACAATGAGCAGTTCTTC,TRBV5-4,NA,NA,TRBJ2-1
CASSETHSYSTEAFF,TGTGCCAGCAGTGAAACCCATAGCTATAGCACTGAAGCTTTCTTT,TRBV6-1,NA,NA,TRBJ1-1
CASRPSDGYQETQYF,TGCGCCAGCAGACCTTCGGACGGGTACCAAGAGACCCAGTACTTC,TRBV4-1,NA,NA,TRBJ2-5
CASSLGGTSGEQFF,TGTGCCAGCAGCTTAGGGGGGACTAGCGGAGAGCAGTTCTTC,TRBV11-3,TRBD2,NA,TRBJ2-1
CASSLDLNTEAFF,TGTGCCAGCAGCTTAGACCTGAACACTGAAGCTTTCTTT,TRBV7-2,NA,NA,TRBJ1-1
CASGIRELFF,TGTGCCAGCGGTATCCGGGAGCTGTTTTTT,TRBV3-1/TRBV3-2,NA,NA,TRBJ2-2
CASSLVNEQFF,TGTGCCAGCAGCTTAGTGAATGAGCAGTTCTTC,TRBV7-9,NA,NA,TRBJ2-1
CASSSPGQGRDEQFF,TGTGCCAGCAGCTCTCCGGGACAGGGTAGGGATGAGCAGTTCTTC,TRBV7-3,TRBD1,NA,TRBJ2-1
CASSFSRPGTGDTEAFF,TGTGCCAGCAGTTTCTCGCGACCCGGGACAGGGGACACTGAAGCTTTCTTT,TRBV27,TRBD1,NA,TRBJ1-1
CAISERTGENEQFF,TGTGCCATCAGTGAAAGGACAGGGGAAAATGAGCAGTTCTTC,TRBV10-3,TRBD1,NA,TRBJ2-1
CAWADRANYGYTF,TGTGCCTGGGCCGACAGGGCTAACTATGGCTACACCTTC,TRBV30,TRBD1,NA,TRBJ1-2
CASSVGWGTADTQYF,TGTGCCAGCAGCGTGGGCTGGGGGACGGCAGATACGCAGTATTTT,TRBV9,NA,NA,TRBJ2-3
CASSFQGAADTEAFF,TGTGCCAGCAGCTTTCAGGGGGCAGCTGACACTGAAGCTTTCTTT,TRBV7-9,TRBD1,NA,TRBJ1-1
CASSPPDISYNEQFF,TGTGCCAGCTCACCGCCCGACATATCCTACAATGAGCAGTTCTTC,TRBV18,NA,NA,TRBJ2-1